The sequence of this T cell receptor beta chain was determined in a study of blood T cell repertoires in COVID-19. TCRdb's copy holds only in-frame clones and misses some; the assay was immunoSEQ multiplex PCR. The sample has nearly 85,000 clones; about four fifths are singletons. Germline CDR1 GTSNPN, CDR2 SVGIG (reference sequence). CDR3 size: 16 residues. The V end was cut by 4 bases, the J end by 5 bases, with 21 bases between. This chain links TRBV30 with TRBJ1-3, with a tentative D call TRBD1 (6 bases). The clonotype comes from a woman aged 55-69 years with acute or convalescent COVID-19. Sequencing used peripheral blood. The CDR3 DNA follows: TGTGCCTGGACCCATCCGAGGACAGCGGCCCGAAACACCATATATTTT. Translating it yields CAWTHPRTAARNTIYF.